This T cell receptor (beta chain) was documented in a study of Graves' ophthalmopathy and Graves' hyperthyroidism. Where ophthalmopathy was absent within 18 months of follow-up, hyperthyroidism was stable. The CDR3 spans 15 residues. In germline, CDR1 is SGDLS, CDR2 YYNGEE. Comments on this clonotype: One end of the junction does not line up with germline, which may come from a read error.

TCR beta CDR3 regions were amplified from RNA transcripts. The authors performed first-round RT-PCR with HTBI primers and then a second-round multiplex PCR. MiXCR, run by TCRdb on the multiplex PCR reads, gives a single entry per CDR3 protein. The data contain about 370,000 distinct CDR3 sequences, about 15% of them seen just once; the ten biggest clones take up 2.4%. The origin of this receptor is an adult woman with stable Graves' hyperthyroidism. The chain uses TRBV9 and TRBJ2-2, with TRBD2 identical over 8 bases. Sequencing was performed on peripheral blood. The CDR3 DNA reads TGTGCCAGCAGCCTAGCGGGCGGAAACACCGGGGAGCTGTGTTTT. This translates into CASSLAGGNTGELCF.